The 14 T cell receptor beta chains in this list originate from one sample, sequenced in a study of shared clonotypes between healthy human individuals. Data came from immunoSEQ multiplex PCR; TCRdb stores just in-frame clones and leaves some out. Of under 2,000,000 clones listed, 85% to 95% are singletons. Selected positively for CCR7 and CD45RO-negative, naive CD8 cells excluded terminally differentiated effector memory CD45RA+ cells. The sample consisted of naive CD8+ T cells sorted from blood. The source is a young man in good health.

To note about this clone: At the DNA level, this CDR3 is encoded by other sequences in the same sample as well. The CDR3 nucleotides read TGTGCCAGCAGTTACCGACAGGGGGATGGCTACACCTTC. Translation: CASSYRQGDGYTF. The chain combines TRBV6-5 with TRBJ1-2, with TRBD1 matching 9 bases. Germline loops: CDR1 MNHEY, CDR2 SVGAGI. V gave up 2 bases and J gave up 6 bases; unmatched junction bases: 1. The CDR3 spans 13 residues.

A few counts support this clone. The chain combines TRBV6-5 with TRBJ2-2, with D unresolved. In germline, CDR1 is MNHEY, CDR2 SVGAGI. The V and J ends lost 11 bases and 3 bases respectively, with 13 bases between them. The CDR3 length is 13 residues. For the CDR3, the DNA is TGTGCCTCCGAGGCGTCGTACACCGGGGAGCTGTTTTTT. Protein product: CASEASYTGELFF.

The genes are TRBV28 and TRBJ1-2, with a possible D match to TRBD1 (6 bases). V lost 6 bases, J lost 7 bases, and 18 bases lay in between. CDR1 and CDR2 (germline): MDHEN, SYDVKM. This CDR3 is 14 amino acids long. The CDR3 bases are TGTGCCAGCAGACCATTTACAGGGTTCGGTGGCTACACCTTC. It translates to CASRPFTGFGGYTF.

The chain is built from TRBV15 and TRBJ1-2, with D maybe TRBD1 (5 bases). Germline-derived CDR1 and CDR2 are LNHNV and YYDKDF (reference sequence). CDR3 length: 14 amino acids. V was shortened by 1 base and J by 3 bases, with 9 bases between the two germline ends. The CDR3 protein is CATSRVDSDYGYTF. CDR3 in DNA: TGTGCCACCAGCAGAGTAGACAGCGACTATGGCTACACCTTC.

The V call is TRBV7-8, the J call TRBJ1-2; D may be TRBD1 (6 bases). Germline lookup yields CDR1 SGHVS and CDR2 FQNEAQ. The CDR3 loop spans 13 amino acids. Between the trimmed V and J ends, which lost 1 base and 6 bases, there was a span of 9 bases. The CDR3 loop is CASSLGPGDGYTF. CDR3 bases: TGTGCCAGCAGCTTAGGACCAGGGGATGGCTACACCTTC.

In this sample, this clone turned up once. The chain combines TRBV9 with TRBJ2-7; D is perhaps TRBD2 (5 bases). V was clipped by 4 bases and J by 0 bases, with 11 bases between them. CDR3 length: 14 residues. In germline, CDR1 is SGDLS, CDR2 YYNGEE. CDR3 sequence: CASSFQEGSYEQYF. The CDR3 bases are TGTGCCAGCAGCTTCCAAGAGGGCTCCTACGAGCAGTACTTC.

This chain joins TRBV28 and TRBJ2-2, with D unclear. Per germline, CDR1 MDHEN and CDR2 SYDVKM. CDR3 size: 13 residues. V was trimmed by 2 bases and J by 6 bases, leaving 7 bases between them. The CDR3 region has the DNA TGTGCCAGCAGTTTACGGTCTTCCGGGGAGCTGTTTTTT. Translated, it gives CASSLRSSGELFF.

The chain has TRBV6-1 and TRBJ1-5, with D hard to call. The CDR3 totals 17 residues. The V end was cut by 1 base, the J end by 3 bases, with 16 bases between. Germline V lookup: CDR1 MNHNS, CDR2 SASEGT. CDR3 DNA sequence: TGTGCCAGCAGTGAAGAAGCCTTCGACATTTCCAATCAGCCCCAGCATTTT. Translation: CASSEEAFDISNQPQHF.

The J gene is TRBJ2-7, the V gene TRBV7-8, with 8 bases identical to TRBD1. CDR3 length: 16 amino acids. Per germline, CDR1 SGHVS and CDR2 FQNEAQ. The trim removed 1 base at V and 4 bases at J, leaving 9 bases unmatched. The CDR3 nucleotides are TGTGCCAGCAGCTTAGAGCAGGCAGGGGGCGATTACGAGCAGTACTTC. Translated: CASSLEQAGGDYEQYF.

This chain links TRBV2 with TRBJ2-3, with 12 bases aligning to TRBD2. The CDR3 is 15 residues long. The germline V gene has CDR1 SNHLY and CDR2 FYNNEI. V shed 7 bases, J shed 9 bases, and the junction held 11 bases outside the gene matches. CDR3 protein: CASNDPGLAGMTQYF. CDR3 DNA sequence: TGTGCCAGCAATGATCCTGGACTAGCGGGGATGACGCAGTATTTT.

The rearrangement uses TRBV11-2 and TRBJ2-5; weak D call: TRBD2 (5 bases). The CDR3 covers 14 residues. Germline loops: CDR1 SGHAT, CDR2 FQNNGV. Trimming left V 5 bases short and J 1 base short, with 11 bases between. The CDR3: CASSPPGIQETQYF. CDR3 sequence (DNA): TGTGCCAGCAGCCCCCCGGGGATCCAAGAGACCCAGTACTTC.

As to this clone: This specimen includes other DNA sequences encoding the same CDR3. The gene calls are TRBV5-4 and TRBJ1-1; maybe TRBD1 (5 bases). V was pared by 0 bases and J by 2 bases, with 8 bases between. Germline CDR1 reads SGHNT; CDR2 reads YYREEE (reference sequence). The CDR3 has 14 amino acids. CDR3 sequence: CASSLAWGNTEAFF. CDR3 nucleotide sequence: TGTGCCAGCAGCTTGGCGTGGGGCAACACTGAAGCTTTCTTT.

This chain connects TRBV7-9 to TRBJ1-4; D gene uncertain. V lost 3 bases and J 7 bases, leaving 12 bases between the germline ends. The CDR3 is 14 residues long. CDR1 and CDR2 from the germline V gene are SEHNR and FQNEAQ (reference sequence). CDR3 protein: CASSLEANREKLFF. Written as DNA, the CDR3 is TGTGCCAGCAGCTTGGAAGCAAACCGTGAAAAACTGTTTTTT. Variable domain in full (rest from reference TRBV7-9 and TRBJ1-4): DTGVSQNPRHKITKRGQNVTFRCDPISEHNRLYWYRQTLGQGPEFLTYFQNEAQLEKSRLLSDRFSAERPKGSFSTLEIQRTEQGDSAMYLCASSLEANREKLFFGSGTQLSVL.

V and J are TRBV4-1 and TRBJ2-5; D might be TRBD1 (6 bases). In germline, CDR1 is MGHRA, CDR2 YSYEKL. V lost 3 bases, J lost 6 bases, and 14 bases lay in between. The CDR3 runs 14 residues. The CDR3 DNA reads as TGCGCCAGCAGCCAGGATACAGGGTGGAAGACCCAGTACTTC. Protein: CASSQDTGWKTQYF.